These 27 T cell receptor beta chains were sequenced from one sample in a study of cytomegalovirus exposure and HLA in healthy donors. Both 60 Vbeta primers and 13 Jbeta primers went into the PCR. The method was immunoSEQ multiplex PCR; TCRdb's version includes in-frame clones alone and lacks a portion of them. This sample carries 65,000 to 95,000 clones, with approximately 1.5% going to the ten biggest clones. Specimen: PBMCs. The receptors originated from a woman aged 60-75 years in good health and CMV-seronegative.

The rearrangement joins TRBV30 to TRBJ2-3, with D hard to call. V was pared by 1 base and J by 6 bases, with 5 bases between. Germline values: CDR1 GTSNPN, CDR2 SVGIG (reference sequence). The CDR3 has 11 amino acids. The DNA for the CDR3 is TGTGCCTGGAGTGCCGCGGATACGCAGTATTTT. It is translated as CAWSAADTQYF.

CDR3 region: CASSPRQGSYEQYF. In DNA, the CDR3 is TGTGCCAGCTCACCGAGACAGGGATCCTACGAGCAGTACTTC. This rearrangement joins TRBV18 to TRBJ2-7; 7 nucleotides line up with TRBD1. Germline trimming cut 3 bases from V and 1 base from J; bases unmatched to any gene: 3. The CDR3 contains 14 residues. Looked up from germline, CDR1 is KGHSH and CDR2 is LQKENI.

Turning to this clone: Additional DNA sequences in this sample encode the identical CDR3. The rearrangement links TRBV28 to TRBJ2-7; 8 bases agree with TRBD1. CDR3 length: 13 amino acids. Per germline, CDR1 MDHEN and CDR2 SYDVKM. The junction had 7 bases not matched to a gene; V was cut back by 6 bases and J by 6 bases. The CDR3 reads CASRLGQGGEQYF. CDR3 DNA sequence: TGTGCCAGCAGGCTCGGACAGGGCGGCGAGCAGTACTTC. Full variable domain (rest looked up from reference TRBV28 and TRBJ2-7): DVKVTQSSRYLVKRTGEKVFLECVQDMDHENMFWYRQDPGLGLRLIYFSYDVKMKEKGDIPEGYSVSREKKERFSLILESASTNQTSMYLCASRLGQGGEQYFGPGTRLTVT.

The chain uses TRBV11-1 and TRBJ2-3, with TRBD2 matching over 7 bases. The trim removed 5 bases at V and 5 bases at J, leaving 7 bases unmatched. Germline assignment: CDR1 SGHAT and CDR2 FQDESV (reference sequence). There are 14 residues in the CDR3. The CDR3, as DNA: TGTGCCAGCAGCCCTAGCGGAATGGGAGATACGCAGTATTTT. Amino acid sequence: CASSPSGMGDTQYF.

The rearrangement uses TRBV6-5 and TRBJ1-5; 8 bases map to TRBD1. The CDR3 covers 15 residues. V gave up 4 bases and J gave up 5 bases; unmatched junction bases: 7. Germline V gives CDR1 MNHEY, CDR2 SVGAGI. The DNA for the CDR3 is TGTGCCAGCAGTTCCGGACAGGGTGTGGATCAGCCCCAGCATTTT. This translates into CASSSGQGVDQPQHF.

The chain employs TRBV19 and TRBJ2-5; TRBD1 is a possible D gene (5 bases). Trimming took 9 bases from V and 5 from J, leaving 10 bases between them. The CDR3 has 11 residues. The V gene's germline CDR1 is LNHDA and CDR2 SQIVND (reference sequence). CDR3 DNA sequence: TGTGCCAGCAGGGTCGGCGAGACCCAGTACTTC. It specifies CASRVGETQYF.

CDR3 DNA: TGTGCCAGCAGCTCAAAAAGCTCAGGGGACGAGCAGTACTTC. Translating it yields CASSSKSSGDEQYF. The rearrangement uses TRBV5-4 and TRBJ2-7, with a possible D match to TRBD1 (6 bases). Germline-derived CDR1 and CDR2 are SGHNT and YYREEE (reference sequence). This CDR3 comprises 14 residues. The V gene lost 3 bases and the J gene lost 5 bases, with 15 bases spanning the gap.

The gene calls are TRBV29-1 and TRBJ1-3; D is unclear. Germline V gene lookup returns CDR1 SQVTM and CDR2 ANQGSEA. The CDR3 is 14 amino acids. V was shortened by 7 bases and J by 2 bases, with 15 bases between the two germline ends. CDR3 protein: CSAAIGGAGNTIYF. CDR3 DNA: TGCAGCGCAGCCATCGGCGGGGCTGGAAACACCATATATTTT.

The genes are TRBV19 and TRBJ2-1; 11 nucleotides line up with TRBD2. Germline V gene sequence: CDR1 LNHDA, CDR2 SQIVND (reference sequence). The CDR3 covers 14 residues. Trimming took 3 bases from V and 8 from J; bases not matched to a gene: 3. This chain's CDR3 is CASSITSGSYEQFF. The CDR3, as DNA: TGTGCCAGTAGTATCACTAGCGGGAGCTATGAGCAGTTCTTC. The full variable domain, with the rest looked up from reference TRBV19 and TRBJ2-1, is DGGITQSPKYLFRKEGQNVTLSCEQNLNHDAMYWYRQDPGQGLRLIYYSQIVNDFQKGDIAEGYSVSREKKESFPLTVTSAQKNPTAFYLCASSITSGSYEQFFGPGTRLTVL.

V usage is TRBV7-3 and J usage is TRBJ2-7, with TRBD2 matching 10 bases. V lost 4 bases and J lost 2; bases outside the gene matches: 5. This CDR3 is built from 15 residues. CDR1 and CDR2 (germline): SGHTA, FQGTGA. For the CDR3, the DNA is TGTGCCAGCAGCTCGGCAGCGGGAGGGCCCTACGAGCAGTACTTC. As protein: CASSSAAGGPYEQYF.

The chain is built from TRBV5-1 and TRBJ2-1; TRBD2 agrees at 7 bases. Germline V gene lookup returns CDR1 SGHRS and CDR2 YFSETQ. J lost 8 bases, V lost 4 bases, and 6 bases had no gene match. This CDR3 contains 13 residues. The CDR3 is CASSNGLDHEQFF. The CDR3 coding sequence is TGCGCCAGCAGCAACGGACTAGACCATGAGCAGTTCTTC.

V gene TRBV11-3 combines with J gene TRBJ2-1, with no clear D. V gave up 3 bases and J gave up 5 bases, with 2 bases separating them. Germline CDR1 reads SGHNT; CDR2 reads YENEEA. CDR3 length: 11 residues. The CDR3 loop is CASSFNNEQFF. As DNA, the CDR3 is TGTGCCAGCAGCTTTAACAATGAGCAGTTCTTC.

The J gene is TRBJ1-4, the V gene TRBV7-9; D perhaps matches TRBD1 (6 bases). The CDR3 consists of 16 residues. The germline V gene encodes CDR1 SEHNR and CDR2 FQNEAQ (reference sequence). Trimming shortened V by 3 bases and J by 6 bases, and 17 bases separated the two germline ends. DNA for the CDR3: TGTGCCAGCAGCTTTGCCGGGGGCGGGGGGTATGAAAAACTGTTTTTT. This codes for CASSFAGGGGYEKLFF.

The V call is TRBV6-1, the J call TRBJ2-1; weak D call: TRBD2 (6 bases). Germline V lookup: CDR1 MNHNS, CDR2 SASEGT. V shed 0 bases and J shed 5 bases, with 20 bases lying between them. The CDR3 contains 18 residues. DNA of the CDR3: TGTGCCAGCAGTGAAGCGGATTGGGTGGGACTTAACCACAATGAGCAGTTCTTC. This encodes CASSEADWVGLNHNEQFF.

The genes are TRBV6-6 and TRBJ2-7, with TRBD2 matching 7 bases. CDR1 is MNHNY and CDR2 is SVGAGI in the germline V gene (reference sequence). The CDR3 length is 14 residues. Germline trimming cut 2 bases from V and 6 bases from J; bases unmatched to any gene: 7. CDR3 nucleotide sequence: TGTGCCAGCAGTTACCCCGGGACTACCTCCGAGCAGTACTTC. Its protein is CASSYPGTTSEQYF.

This sequence joins TRBV9 and TRBJ2-7; a weak D match, TRBD2 (6 bases). This CDR3 comprises 14 residues. V was cut by 0 bases and J by 6 bases, with 13 bases left in between. CDR1 is SGDLS, CDR2 YYNGEE, per germline. The CDR3 DNA sequence: TGTGCCAGCAGCGTAGTCGGGAGTAACGGCGAGCAGTACTTC. Protein product: CASSVVGSNGEQYF.

Turning to this clone: Germline and junction disagree at one end, which may indicate a read error. The rearrangement joins TRBV7-7 to TRBJ2-1; D may be TRBD2 (5 bases). Germline-derived CDR1 and CDR2 are SSHAT and FNYEAQ (reference sequence). The CDR3 length is 15 residues. Here the CDR3 DNA reads TGTGCTAGCAGCCCTCTTATGGCCTCGGGGAATGAGCAGTTCTTC. This codes for CASSPLMASGNEQFF.

V and J are TRBV2 and TRBJ1-5; possibly TRBD1 for D (6 bases). Germline loops: CDR1 SNHLY, CDR2 FYNNEI. Trimming left V 7 bases short and J 2 bases short, with 12 bases between. The CDR3 consists of 14 residues. CDR3: CASTRTEGNQPQHF. As DNA, the CDR3 is TGTGCCAGCACCCGGACAGAGGGCAATCAGCCCCAGCATTTT. Full variable domain (outside the CDR3, taken from reference TRBV2 and TRBJ1-5): EPEVTQTPSHQVTQMGQEVILRCVPISNHLYFYWYRQILGQKVEFLVSFYNNEISEKSEIFDDQFSVERPDGSNFTLKIRSTKLEDSAMYFCASTRTEGNQPQHFGDGTRLSIL.

The chain recombines TRBV18 with TRBJ1-2; perhaps TRBD1 as D (5 bases). The CDR3 is made up of 15 amino acids. The V and J ends lost 0 bases and 6 bases respectively, with 14 bases between them. The germline CDR1 and CDR2 sequences are KGHSH and LQKENI. The CDR3 nucleotides read TGTGCCAGCTCACCACCCGCGGTAGGGGCGGATGGCTACACCTTC. Translated, it gives CASSPPAVGADGYTF.

V is TRBV7-2 and J is TRBJ2-1; TRBD1 might be the D (5 bases). The CDR3 has 12 amino acids. CDR1 SGHTA and CDR2 FQGNSA come from the germline V gene. V was shortened by 3 bases and J by 8 bases, with 8 bases between the two germline ends. DNA for the CDR3: TGTGCCAGCAGCTTCAGGGAATATGAGCAGTTCTTC. Residues: CASSFREYEQFF.

V and J are TRBV2 and TRBJ2-2; D uncertain. The CDR3 is made up of 15 amino acids. V gave up 6 bases and J gave up 2 bases, with 13 bases separating them. In germline, CDR1 is SNHLY, CDR2 FYNNEI. The CDR3 DNA reads TGTGCCAGCAGGCCCACTACATCAAACACCGGGGAGCTGTTTTTT. Translation gives CASRPTTSNTGELFF. The full variable domain, rest sourced from reference TRBV2 and TRBJ2-2, is EPEVTQTPSHQVTQMGQEVILRCVPISNHLYFYWYRQILGQKVEFLVSFYNNEISEKSEIFDDQFSVERPDGSNFTLKIRSTKLEDSAMYFCASRPTTSNTGELFFGEGSRLTVL.

The genes are TRBV15 and TRBJ2-5; 12 positions match TRBD1. The DNA end lines up better with TRBJ2-7; the J call may be wrong. CDR1 LNHNV and CDR2 YYDKDF come from the germline V gene (reference sequence). This CDR3 region has 15 residues. The CDR3 bases are TGTGCCACCAGCAGTCCGGGACAGGGGGCTTACGAGCAGTACTTC. This codes for CATSSPGQGAYEQYF.

The chain employs TRBV5-1 and TRBJ2-7, with 13 bases aligning to TRBD2. The CDR3 is 16 residues long. The germline gives CDR1 SGHRS, CDR2 YFSETQ. V shed 4 bases and J 5 bases; nucleotides not matched to a gene: 9. Here the CDR3 reads CASSPGLAGVFDEQYF. The DNA for the CDR3 is TGCGCCAGCAGCCCCGGACTAGCGGGAGTGTTCGACGAGCAGTACTTC. Using reference TRBV5-1 and TRBJ2-7 for the parts outside the CDR3, the full variable domain is KAGVTQTPRYLIKTRGQQVTLSCSPISGHRSVSWYQQTPGQGLQFLFEYFSETQRNKGNFPGRFSGRQFSNSRSEMNVSTLELGDSALYLCASSPGLAGVFDEQYFGPGTRLTVT.

The chain combines TRBV2 with TRBJ1-2, with D tentatively TRBD1 (6 bases). The CDR3 extends over 15 amino acids. V lost 5 bases and J 1 base, leaving 14 bases between the germline ends. Per the germline V gene, CDR1 is SNHLY and CDR2 is FYNNEI. The CDR3 spells CASSPQGTVNYGYTF. The CDR3 DNA reads TGTGCCAGCAGTCCACAGGGAACGGTTAACTATGGCTACACCTTC.

This chain connects TRBV28 to TRBJ2-3, with D perhaps TRBD2 (7 bases). Trimming removed 5 bases at V and 6 bases at J, with 18 bases between. The CDR3 has 15 residues. Germline V gene sequence: CDR1 MDHEN, CDR2 SYDVKM. Here the CDR3 reads CASSPSGGGADTQYF. In DNA form, the CDR3 reads TGTGCCAGCAGTCCTAGCGGAGGGGGTGCCGATACGCAGTATTTT.

V gene TRBV4-3 combines with J gene TRBJ2-1; 8 nucleotides agree with TRBD2. J gave up 2 bases and V 0 bases, and 15 bases lay outside the gene matches. Germline V lookup: CDR1 LGHNA, CDR2 YSLEER. The CDR3 runs to 20 residues. CDR3 residues: CASSQDLYSPSGSPYNEQFF. CDR3 DNA: TGCGCCAGCAGCCAAGACCTTTATTCACCGAGCGGGAGTCCCTACAATGAGCAGTTCTTC.

The CDR3 is CASSSFSGLSNQPQHF. CDR3 in DNA: TGTGCCAGTAGTAGCTTTTCCGGACTCAGCAATCAGCCCCAGCATTTT. The J gene is TRBJ1-5, the V gene TRBV19; the D is unclear. The germline CDR1 and CDR2 sequences are LNHDA and SQIVND (reference sequence). This CDR3 is built from 16 residues. Trimming removed 4 bases at V and 1 base at J, with 14 bases between.